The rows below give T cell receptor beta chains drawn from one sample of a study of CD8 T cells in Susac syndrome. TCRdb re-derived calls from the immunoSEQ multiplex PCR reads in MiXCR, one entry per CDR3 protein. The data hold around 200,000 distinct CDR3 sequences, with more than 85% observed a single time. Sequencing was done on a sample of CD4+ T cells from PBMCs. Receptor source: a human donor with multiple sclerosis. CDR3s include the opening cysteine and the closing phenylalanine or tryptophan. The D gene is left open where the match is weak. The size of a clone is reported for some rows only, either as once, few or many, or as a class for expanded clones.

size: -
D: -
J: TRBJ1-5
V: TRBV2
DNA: TGTGCCAGCAGTGACGGCCCGGGGTATGGTCAGCCCCAGCATTTT
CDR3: CASSDGPGYGQPQHF

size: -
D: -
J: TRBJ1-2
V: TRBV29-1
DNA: TGCAGCGTGTCCAGGCCGGAGGGCTACACCTTC
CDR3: CSVSRPEGYTF

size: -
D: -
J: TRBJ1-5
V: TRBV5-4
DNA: TGTGCCAGCAGCTTGTATGGCGGGTATCAGCCCCAGCATTTT
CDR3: CASSLYGGYQPQHF

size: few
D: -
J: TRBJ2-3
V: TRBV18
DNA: TGTGCCAGTAGTCCCAGGACAGATACGCAGTATTTT
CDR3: CASSPRTDTQYF

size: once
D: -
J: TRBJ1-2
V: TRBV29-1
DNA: TGCAGCATGTTAACAGGGAGCTATGGCTACACCTTC
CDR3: CSMLTGSYGYTF

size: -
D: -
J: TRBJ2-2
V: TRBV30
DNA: TGTGCCTGGGGATCGGGGAGTTTGGGGACCGGGGAGCTGTTTTTT
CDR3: CAWGSGSLGTGELFF

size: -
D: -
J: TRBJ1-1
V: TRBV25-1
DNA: TGTGCCAGCAGTGAATCCACTATCCTTATGAACACTGAAGCTTTCTTT
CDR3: CASSESTILMNTEAFF

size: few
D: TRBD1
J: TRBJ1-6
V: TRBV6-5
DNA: TGTGCCAGCAGTTACGGGACAGGGGTTAATTCACCCCTCCACTTT
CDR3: CASSYGTGVNSPLHF

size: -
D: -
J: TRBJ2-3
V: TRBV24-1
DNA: TGTGCCACCAGTGATTCGGGATGGGGATCAGGAGAGAGAGATACGCAGTATTTT
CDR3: CATSDSGWGSGERDTQYF

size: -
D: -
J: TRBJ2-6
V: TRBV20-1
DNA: TGCAGTGCTACGGACAGCTCTGGGGCCAACGTCCTGACTTTC
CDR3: CSATDSSGANVLTF

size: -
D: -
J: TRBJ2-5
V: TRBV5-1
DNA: TGCGCCAGCATCGTCCCTAGGCCAGAGACCCAGTACTTC
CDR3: CASIVPRPETQYF